This is a list of T cell receptor beta chains from one sample in a study of cytomegalovirus exposure and HLA in healthy donors. Here immunoSEQ multiplex PCR was the method, and the copy in TCRdb shows in-frame clones only, minus some. The sample records around 120,000 clones, roughly 80% being singletons. Sequencing input: PBMCs. Every receptor here comes from a man aged 18 to 29 in good health and CMV-seronegative. Both conserved end residues are part of each CDR3. The D gene is left open where the match is weak. Clone size appears in some rows only: once, few, many, or a class for an expanded clone.

j_call | d_call | v_call | clone_size | cdr3_aa | cdr3_nt
TRBJ2-7 | TRBD2 | TRBV6-1 | - | CASRALGLAGEQYF | TGTGCCAGCAGGGCCCTCGGACTAGCGGGGGAGCAGTACTTC
TRBJ2-3 | TRBD2 | TRBV5-5 | - | CASSLEGLAVDTQYF | TGTGCCAGCAGCTTGGAGGGACTAGCGGTGGATACGCAGTATTTT
TRBJ2-1 | TRBD2 | TRBV4-1 | - | CASSQDRTSGSSYNEQFF | TGCGCCAGCAGCCAAGATAGGACTAGCGGGAGCTCCTACAATGAGCAGTTCTTC
TRBJ1-4 | - | TRBV4-2 | - | CASSPGGAFSEKLFF | TGTGCCAGCAGCCCCGGGGGGGCTTTTAGTGAAAAACTGTTTTTT
TRBJ2-3 | - | TRBV27 | - | CASRLTYSSTDTQYF | TGTGCCAGCAGACTGACATACTCTAGCACAGATACGCAGTATTTT
TRBJ1-2 | - | TRBV2 | - | CASTLSTEYGYTF | TGTGCCAGCACCTTATCGACAGAGTATGGCTACACCTTC
TRBJ1-2 | - | TRBV4-3 | - | CASSQVHPANYGYTF | TGCGCCAGCAGCCAAGTGCATCCAGCTAACTATGGCTACACCTTC
TRBJ2-3 | TRBD2 | TRBV5-6 | - | CASSSTSGGADTQYF | TGTGCCAGCAGCTCCACTAGCGGGGGTGCAGATACGCAGTATTTT
TRBJ2-1 | - | TRBV9 | - | CASSVDRGGNEQFF | TGTGCCAGCAGCGTAGATAGGGGGGGGAATGAGCAGTTCTTC
TRBJ2-7 | TRBD1 | TRBV5-1 | few | CASSLGTGGGYEQYF | TGCGCCAGCAGCTTGGGGACAGGGGGCGGCTACGAGCAGTACTTC
TRBJ1-5 | TRBD1 | TRBV18 | - | CASSPLGQGSNQPQHF | TGTGCCAGCTCACCTCTAGGACAGGGAAGCAATCAGCCCCAGCATTTT
TRBJ2-1 | - | TRBV10-3 | - | CAIRRSQSYEQFF | TGTGCCATCAGACGGAGTCAAAGCTATGAGCAGTTCTTC
TRBJ1-6 | - | TRBV14 | once | CASSHAPTGPLHF | TGTGCCAGCAGCCACGCCCCGACAGGCCCCCTCCACTTT
TRBJ2-1 | - | TRBV29-1 | - | CSVDGGFEQFF | TGCAGCGTTGACGGGGGATTTGAGCAGTTCTTC
TRBJ2-5 | - | TRBV25-1 | few | CASSESGEETQYF | TGTGCCAGCAGTGAATCAGGGGAGGAGACCCAGTACTTC
TRBJ2-1 | - | TRBV7-3 | - | CASSLTPYNEQFF | TGTGCCAGCAGCTTAACCCCATACAATGAGCAGTTCTTC
TRBJ2-5 | TRBD2 | TRBV19 | few | CASSGLGQETQYF | TGTGCCAGTAGTGGACTAGGCCAAGAGACCCAGTACTTC
TRBJ2-3 | - | TRBV27 | - | CASSLFGTFFDTQYF | TGTGCCAGCAGTTTATTCGGGACATTCTTCGATACGCAGTATTTT
TRBJ2-3 | - | TRBV6-1 | - | CASSENPGSADTQYF | TGTGCCAGCAGTGAAAATCCTGGGAGCGCAGATACGCAGTATTTT
TRBJ2-7 | TRBD1 | TRBV5-3 | - | CARSVGQGPYEQYF | TGTGCCAGAAGCGTAGGACAGGGTCCCTACGAGCAGTACTTC
TRBJ2-1 | - | TRBV19 | - | CASSIPGDAYNEQFF | TGTGCCAGTAGTATCCCGGGGGACGCCTACAATGAGCAGTTCTTC
TRBJ2-7 | TRBD1 | TRBV27 | few | CASSYRGQGFLQSPYEQYF | TGTGCCAGCAGTTATAGGGGACAGGGGTTTCTTCAATCCCCTTACGAGCAGTACTTC
TRBJ1-1 | - | TRBV28 | - | CASSQRDTEAFF | TGTGCCAGCAGTCAACGGGACACTGAAGCTTTCTTT
TRBJ1-1 | - | TRBV19 | - | CASSIGRVNTEAFF | TGTGCCAGTAGTATAGGCAGGGTGAACACTGAAGCTTTCTTT
TRBJ1-1 | TRBD1 | TRBV6-5 | - | CASSFGQGSFSTEAFF | TGTGCCAGCAGTTTCGGACAGGGATCTTTTAGCACTGAAGCTTTCTTT